The 9 T cell receptor beta chains listed next were all sequenced from one sample in a study of cytomegalovirus exposure and HLA in healthy donors. Primers: 60 Vbeta forward and 13 Jbeta reverse. Libraries were prepared by immunoSEQ multiplex PCR; TCRdb keeps only in-frame clonotypes and omits some of them. There are more than 150,000 clones in the sample; 80% to 85% occur only once, and around 1.6% lies in the top ten. The sequenced sample was PBMCs. The receptors originated from a young woman in good health and CMV-seronegative.

CDR3 coding DNA: TGCGCCAGCAGTGATGGGGGCCTAGGGAACACTGAAGCTTTCTTT. Residues: CASSDGGLGNTEAFF. The chain recombines TRBV10-1 with TRBJ1-1; D possibly corresponds to TRBD1 (6 bases). The CDR3 consists of 15 residues. Trimming left V 3 bases short and J 1 base short, with 12 bases between. Germline lookup yields CDR1 WNHNN and CDR2 SYGVQD (reference sequence).

The chain employs TRBV6-6 and TRBJ2-2; 7 positions agree with TRBD1. V was pared by 6 bases and J by 3 bases, with 4 bases of the junction left unmatched. The CDR3 sequence is 14 residues long. Per germline, CDR1 MNHNY and CDR2 SVGAGI (reference sequence). In DNA form, the CDR3 reads TGTGCCAGCAGGCGACAGGGAGACACCGGGGAGCTGTTTTTT. Its translation: CASRRQGDTGELFF.

The rearrangement joins TRBV10-1 to TRBJ2-7; the match to TRBD1 covers 10 bases. After removal of 3 bases from V and 2 bases from J, the junction contained 7 bases not matched to a gene. Germline CDR1 is WNHNN and CDR2 is SYGVQD (reference sequence). This CDR3 is 16 amino acids long. CDR3 DNA sequence: TGCGCCAGCAGTGATCCGGGACAGGGGTCTCCCTACGAGCAGTACTTC. Amino acids: CASSDPGQGSPYEQYF.

The chain carries TRBV30 and TRBJ1-3; D uncertain. Germline V CDR1 and CDR2: GTSNPN, SVGIG (reference sequence). With 0 bases removed from V and 4 bases from J, the gap between germline ends came to 7 bases. This CDR3 contains 13 residues. CDR3 protein: CAWSVVAGNTIYF. For the CDR3, the DNA is TGTGCCTGGAGTGTAGTAGCGGGAAACACCATATATTTT.

CDR3 protein: CASSLVLGGADTQYF. The CDR3 DNA reads as TGCGCCAGCAGCTTGGTCTTGGGGGGAGCAGATACGCAGTATTTT. V usage is TRBV5-1 and J usage is TRBJ2-3; the D gene is possibly TRBD2 (6 bases). This CDR3 region has 15 residues. CDR1 is SGHRS and CDR2 is YFSETQ in the germline V gene. Trimming stripped 0 bases from V and 4 bases from J, with 12 bases between. Full variable domain (outside the CDR3, taken from reference TRBV5-1 and TRBJ2-3): KAGVTQTPRYLIKTRGQQVTLSCSPISGHRSVSWYQQTPGQGLQFLFEYFSETQRNKGNFPGRFSGRQFSNSRSEMNVSTLELGDSALYLCASSLVLGGADTQYFGPGTRLTVL.

The J gene is TRBJ1-5, the V gene TRBV7-9; TRBD1 matches 7 bases. The length of the CDR3 is 13 residues. From germline, CDR1 is SEHNR and CDR2 FQNEAQ (reference sequence). V lost 6 bases to trimming and J lost 4 bases; unmatched junction nucleotides: 3. CDR3 nucleotides: TGTGCCAGCAGTCAACAGGGGAATCAGCCCCAGCATTTT. The encoded protein is CASSQQGNQPQHF.

The chain joins TRBV10-1 to TRBJ2-3; tentative D call: TRBD2 (6 bases). The CDR3 contains 16 residues. Germline CDR1 WNHNN, CDR2 SYGVQD (reference sequence). V gave up 3 bases and J gave up 1 base, with 14 bases separating them. This chain's CDR3 is CASSDRVGLGTDTQYF. For the CDR3, the DNA is TGCGCCAGCAGTGATCGGGTGGGACTGGGCACAGATACGCAGTATTTT.

The chain carries TRBV10-2 and TRBJ1-5; 9 bases match TRBD1. The trim removed 4 bases at V and 6 bases at J, leaving 4 bases unmatched. CDR3 length: 14 residues. The germline gives CDR1 WSHSY, CDR2 SAAADI. The CDR3 nucleotides are TGCGCCAGCAGTGTGGGACAGGGTAGTCAGCCCCAGCATTTT. This translates into CASSVGQGSQPQHF.

This clone was seen many times. V is TRBV6-4 and J is TRBJ2-1, with TRBD2 identical over 10 bases. The CDR3 spans 15 residues. Germline V gene data show CDR1 as MRHNA and CDR2 as SNTAGT. Trimming at V came to 2 bases and at J to 4 bases, leaving 2 bases not matched to a gene. For the CDR3, the DNA is TGTGCCAGCAGTGACACAGCGGGGGGGTACAATGAGCAGTTCTTC. Its protein product is CASSDTAGGYNEQFF.